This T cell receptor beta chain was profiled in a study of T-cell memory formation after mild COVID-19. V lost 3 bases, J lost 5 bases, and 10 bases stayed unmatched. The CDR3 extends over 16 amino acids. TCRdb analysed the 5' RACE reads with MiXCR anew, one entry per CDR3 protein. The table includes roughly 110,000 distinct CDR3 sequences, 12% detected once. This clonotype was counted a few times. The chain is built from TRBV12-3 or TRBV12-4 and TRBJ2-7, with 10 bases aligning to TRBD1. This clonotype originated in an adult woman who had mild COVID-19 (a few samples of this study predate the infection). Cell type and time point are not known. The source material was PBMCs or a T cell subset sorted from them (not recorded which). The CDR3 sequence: CASSFGTGERSHEQYF. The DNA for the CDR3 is TGTGCCAGCAGTTTCGGGACAGGGGAACGGTCCCACGAGCAGTACTTC.